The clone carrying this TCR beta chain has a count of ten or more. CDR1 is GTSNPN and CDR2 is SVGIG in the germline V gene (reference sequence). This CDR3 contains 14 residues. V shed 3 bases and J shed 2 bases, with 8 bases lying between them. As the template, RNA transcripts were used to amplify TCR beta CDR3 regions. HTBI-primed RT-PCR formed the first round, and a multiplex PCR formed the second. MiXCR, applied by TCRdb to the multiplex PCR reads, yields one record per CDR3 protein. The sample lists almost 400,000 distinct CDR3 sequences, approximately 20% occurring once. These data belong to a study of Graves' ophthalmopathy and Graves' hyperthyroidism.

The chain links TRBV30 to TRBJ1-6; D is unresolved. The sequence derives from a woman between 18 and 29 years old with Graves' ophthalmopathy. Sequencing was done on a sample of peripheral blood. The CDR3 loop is CAWSPRTYNSPLHF. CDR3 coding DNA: TGTGCCTGGAGCCCTCGGACCTATAATTCACCCCTCCACTTT.